This T cell receptor (beta chain) emerged from a study of blood T cell repertoires in COVID-19. Across the whole study: PBMCs, B-cell-depleted T cells, or T cells were the source of the cDNA or gDNA that made up the material.

With 0 bases clipped from V and 9 bases from J, the junction kept 5 bases outside the gene matches. Germline values: CDR1 SGHTA, CDR2 FQGNSA. CDR3 length equals 14 residues. Participants, 18 to 89 years old, spanned approximately 26 US areas. How the authors handled the data: Amplifying reference gene primers gave estimates of nucleated cell counts. Produced via immunoSEQ multiplex PCR; TCRdb's table is partial and in-frame only. The V and J calls and clone size are taken from that table; D and trimming were inferred from the DNA. The sample contains 200,000 to 300,000 clones, around 89% of which appear only once.

Sequenced input: PBMCs or T cells enriched from blood (not recorded which). This TCR was recovered from a man aged 35-49 years who had recovered from COVID-19. V gene TRBV7-2 combines with J gene TRBJ2-1; 7 bases are a match to TRBD2. The CDR3 spells CASSLAGGFTEQFF. In nucleotides, the CDR3 is TGTGCCAGCAGCTTAGCGGGGGGGTTCACTGAGCAGTTCTTC.